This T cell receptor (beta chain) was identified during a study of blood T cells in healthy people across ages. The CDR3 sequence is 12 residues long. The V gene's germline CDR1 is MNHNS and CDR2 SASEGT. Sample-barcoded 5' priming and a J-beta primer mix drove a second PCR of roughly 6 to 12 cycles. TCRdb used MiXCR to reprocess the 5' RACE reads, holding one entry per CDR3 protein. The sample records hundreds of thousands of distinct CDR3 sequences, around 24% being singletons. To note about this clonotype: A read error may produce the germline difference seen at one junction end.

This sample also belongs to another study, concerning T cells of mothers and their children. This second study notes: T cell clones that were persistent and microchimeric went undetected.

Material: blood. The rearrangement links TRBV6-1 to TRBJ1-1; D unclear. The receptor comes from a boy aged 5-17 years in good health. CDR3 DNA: TGTGTCAGCAGTGAAGTCTATACTGAAGCTTTCTTT. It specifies CVSSEVYTEAFF.